This is a list of T cell receptor beta chains from one sample in a study of CD4+ T cells in melanoma. This table comes from immunoSEQ multiplex PCR, and its TCRdb copy is limited to in-frame clones, with some not included. The sample has fewer than 150,000 clones; about nine tenths are singletons. The receptors were gathered from a human donor with melanoma. Each CDR3 is given with its conserved first and last residue. Fields, in order: clone size, D gene, CDR3 length, V gene, J gene, CDR3 protein, CDR3 DNA. D genes are given only for firm matches. Not all rows give a size; the values are once, few, many and, for expanded clones, a class.

abundance: -; d_gene: -; len: 19; v_gene: TRBV13; j_gene: TRBJ1-3; CDR3aa: CASSFLTTPVKTVRNTIYF; CDR3nt: TGTGCCAGCAGCTTTCTAACTACCCCAGTCAAGACGGTAAGAAACACCATATATTTT
abundance: few; d_gene: -; len: 11; v_gene: TRBV2; j_gene: TRBJ2-7; CDR3aa: CASRGLYEQYF; CDR3nt: TGTGCCAGCCGGGGCTTGTACGAGCAGTACTTC
abundance: -; d_gene: -; len: 16; v_gene: TRBV5-4; j_gene: TRBJ1-1; CDR3aa: CASSPGGDGAGTEAFF; CDR3nt: TGTGCCAGCAGCCCGGGGGGGGATGGGGCGGGCACTGAAGCTTTCTTT
abundance: few; d_gene: -; len: 15; v_gene: TRBV6-5; j_gene: TRBJ2-5; CDR3aa: CASSYSWYASETQYF; CDR3nt: TGTGCCAGCAGTTACTCCTGGTACGCCTCAGAGACCCAGTACTTC
abundance: -; d_gene: -; len: 16; v_gene: TRBV7-6; j_gene: TRBJ2-3; CDR3aa: CASSYVAGFGTDTQYF; CDR3nt: TGTGCCAGCAGCTACGTCGCAGGGTTTGGCACAGATACGCAGTATTTT
abundance: -; d_gene: TRBD1; len: 15; v_gene: TRBV18; j_gene: TRBJ2-7; CDR3aa: CASSPGQIITYEQYF; CDR3nt: TGTGCCAGCTCACCGGGACAGATAATAACCTACGAGCAGTACTTC
abundance: -; d_gene: -; len: 16; v_gene: TRBV5-5; j_gene: TRBJ2-5; CDR3aa: CASSLYGDPGQETQYF; CDR3nt: TGTGCCAGCAGCTTGTACGGGGACCCGGGCCAAGAGACCCAGTACTTC
abundance: -; d_gene: TRBD1; len: 14; v_gene: TRBV13; j_gene: TRBJ1-3; CDR3aa: CASSARGPGNTIYF; CDR3nt: TGTGCCAGCAGCGCCAGGGGGCCTGGAAACACCATATATTTT
abundance: once; d_gene: -; len: 15; v_gene: TRBV2; j_gene: TRBJ1-5; CDR3aa: CASSDGGDSNQPQHF; CDR3nt: TGTGCCAGCAGTGACGGGGGGGATAGCAATCAGCCCCAGCATTTT
abundance: -; d_gene: -; len: 14; v_gene: TRBV5-8; j_gene: TRBJ1-5; CDR3aa: CASSPGQSYQPQHF; CDR3nt: TGTGCCAGCAGCCCGGGACAAAGTTATCAGCCCCAGCATTTT
abundance: -; d_gene: TRBD1; len: 13; v_gene: TRBV6-1; j_gene: TRBJ1-4; CDR3aa: CASSAGTVDKLFF; CDR3nt: TGTGCCAGCAGTGCCGGGACAGTCGATAAACTGTTTTTT
abundance: -; d_gene: TRBD1; len: 13; v_gene: TRBV6-4; j_gene: TRBJ1-5; CDR3aa: CASSAGTGRPQHF; CDR3nt: TGTGCCAGCAGTGCCGGGACAGGCAGGCCCCAGCATTTT
abundance: -; d_gene: -; len: 13; v_gene: TRBV5-1; j_gene: TRBJ1-1; CDR3aa: CASSFGGNTEAFF; CDR3nt: TGCGCCAGCAGCTTCGGGGGGAACACTGAAGCTTTCTTT
abundance: -; d_gene: -; len: 15; v_gene: TRBV2; j_gene: TRBJ1-6; CDR3aa: CASREREVVGSPLHF; CDR3nt: TGTGCCAGCAGGGAAAGGGAAGTCGTGGGTTCACCCCTCCACTTT
abundance: -; d_gene: TRBD1; len: 17; v_gene: TRBV4-1; j_gene: TRBJ1-2; CDR3aa: CASSQDPVTGKGPGYTF; CDR3nt: TGCGCCAGCAGCCAAGATCCTGTGACAGGGAAGGGGCCTGGCTACACCTTC